The clone carrying this T cell receptor beta chain occurred a few times. The data originate from a study of blood T cell repertoires in COVID-19. Study as a whole: Some COVID-19 samples were acute and others convalescent; all came from the United States, Italy and Spain. PBMCs, B-cell-depleted T cells, or T cells provided the cDNA or gDNA that made up the material.

Per the original methods: Estimates of nucleated cell counts were drawn from the amplification of reference gene primers. Profiled with immunoSEQ multiplex PCR; TCRdb holds only in-frame clones, not every one. The DNA was the basis for D and trimming; V, J and clone size are from that table. Of under 300,000 clones in the sample, around 82% are singletons; the top ten hold 4% to 6%. The trim removed 5 bases at V and 7 bases at J, leaving 9 bases unmatched. The CDR3 runs 15 residues. The germline CDR1 and CDR2 sequences are SGHTS and YDEGEE. The clonotype comes from a woman of 80 years or more with active or convalescent COVID-19. V is TRBV5-8 and J is TRBJ1-6; 7 bases are a match to TRBD1. The material sequenced was peripheral blood. In nucleotides, the CDR3 is TGTGCCAGCAGGTTTCCGGGACAGAGAAATTCACCCCTCCACTTT. Protein: CASRFPGQRNSPLHF.